The present T cell receptor beta chain was sequenced within a study of regulatory T cells in long-lasting Graves disease (dated by TCRdb to the early 2020s). Regarding the research as a whole: Patients with newly diagnosed Graves' disease had been on antithyroid drugs for under 3 months. Patients with persistent Graves' disease were compared with patients with newly diagnosed Graves' disease using TCR sequencing and RNA sequencing of peripheral blood. The study took place in China and was registered as a clinical trial. A total of roughly 33 samples were covered by TCR sequencing, comprising some 13 persistent and approximately 20 newly diagnosed Graves' disease patients. General conclusions and limits of the study: Compared with newly diagnosed patients, persistent Graves' disease patients had lower TCR Shannon entropy and fewer highly expanded clones, which suggests clonal expansion. A larger number of public clonotypes was shared among persistent patients (around 2,500) than among newly diagnosed patients (around 880). The authors acknowledged the small sample size as a limitation that may reduce accuracy. Sequencing and analysis were restricted to the TCR beta chain. Persistent disease showed preferential use of TRBV28, TRBJ1-2 and TRBJ2-5, whereas newly diagnosed disease favored TRBV20-1 and TRBJ2-1. Because the primary lesion, thyroid tissue, could not be accessed, the study looked at peripheral blood alone.

Taken with the paper, the label for time point translates to: newly diagnosed GD, antithyroid drugs for less than 3 months. For both TCR sequencing and RNA sequencing, RNA was extracted from PBMCs using TRIzol. The diagnosis of Graves' disease followed American Thyroid Association guidelines. Patients were recruited from an endocrinology department in Xi'an, China. Each patient gave about 10 milliliters of peripheral blood, collected in an EDTA anticoagulant tube. Ficoll Paque Plus density gradient separation was used to isolate PBMCs, and no further T cell sorting was performed. An Agilent 2100 Bioanalyzer and agarose gel were used to assess RNA quality, and a NanoDrop 2000 was used to measure RNA concentration. Libraries were constructed by multiplex PCR. Sequenced on an Illumina HiSeq 4000. To build TCR beta libraries, CDR3 regions were amplified by Arm-PCR using iRepertoire HTBI primers. PCR products were gel purified before sequencing. In the paper's pipeline: A total of around 66 TRBV and some 15 TRBJ segments were identified across samples and were used for gene usage analysis of CDR3 amino acid clonotypes. COPE and FqMerger were used to merge filtered high-quality paired reads into contigs. BLAST was used to align contigs to IMGT TRBV, TRBD and TRBJ reference genes, and CDR3 was defined according to IMGT. Any clonotype with a frequency above 0.1% was counted as a highly expanded clone. Repertoire diversity was measured by Shannon entropy, and V-J evenness by the Gini coefficient. Public clonotypes were defined as clonotypes shared by more than one individual. TCRdb passed the public sequencing reads through fastp at Q25 and MiXCR, retaining productive beta sequences. Every distinct CDR3 protein forms one entry, paired with its most common genes and DNA. The V and J calls and clone size are TCRdb's, not the authors'. Here the sample has roughly 500,000 distinct CDR3 sequences; less than 15% occur a single time. The ten top clones hold roughly a tenth of the sample.

With regard to this clonotype: The antigen this receptor binds is unknown. Base qualities are not at hand, and no much larger clone is one base apart.

From the cysteine up to the phenylalanine, the CDR3 has a length of 15 residues. Only the CDR3 DNA stays, 45 bases, in frame from base 1. V sheds 2 bases and J sheds 4 bases, leaving 11 bases between their ends. A further study also used this sample, focusing on T cells in Graves' hyperthyroidism and ophthalmopathy. As noted in the second study: Stable Graves' hyperthyroidism was defined as no progression to ophthalmopathy during 18 months of follow-up. Hyperthyroidism patients were newly diagnosed, with disease duration under 2 months, and aged 18 to 65 years. Any patient with an uncontrolled infection, another autoimmune disease, pregnancy or lactation was excluded. Clinical symptoms, serum thyroxine and TRAb, thyroid ultrasound, and orbital computed tomography formed the basis for the diagnoses. The first round of RT-PCR for the TCR CDR3 was performed with the HTBI primer set and the Qiagen OneStep RT-PCR kit. Blood samples also contained most of the expanded thyroid clonotypes (frequency above 0.001), which suggests that blood repertoires may reflect thyroid immune responses. A 13 V-J signature model separated ophthalmopathy from stable hyperthyroidism, with about 88% sensitivity and about 81% specificity in cross-validation and 80%/75% in testing. In validation, the model predicted progression to ophthalmopathy a median of about 6.5 months before onset, with 70% to 71% sensitivity and nearly 75% specificity. To identify TCR V-J signatures that set the groups apart, the researchers used a discovery cohort of 100 patients, made up of 40 to 45 with Graves' ophthalmopathy and 57 with stable Graves' hyperthyroidism. Prospective prediction of ophthalmopathy was tested in an independent validation cohort of fewer than 20 hyperthyroidism patients and 17 patients who later progressed to ophthalmopathy. The 100 or so discovery patients were randomly split 7:3 into training and test sets. The study also compared thyroid tissue and blood T-cell repertoires from roughly six Graves' hyperthyroidism patients. Following sampling, methimazole starting at 30 mg daily was given to hyperthyroidism patients, and high-dose intravenous methylprednisolone was given to ophthalmopathy patients. The libraries were constructed in a second round of multiplex PCR and then size-selected and purified. Libraries were sequenced paired-end with 100 bp reads on an Illumina HiSeq2000. SOAPnuke was used to process the raw data, throwing out any read that contained adapters or uncalled bases, had a mean Phred below 15, or lacked an exact constant-primer or identifier match. High-quality paired reads were merged using COPE v1.2.5, and each unique nucleotide sequence was defined as a clonotype. MiTCR v1.1 was used to align clonotypes to the IMGT TRBV, TRBD and TRBJ reference segments. Only V-J combinations with frequency above 0.0001, covering 99.2% of repertoires, were analysed. A TCS score was defined as the ratio of F50 (clonal expansion) to E x V (chaos), with BLOSUM62-based TCRdist applied between CDR3 peptides within each V-J. Welch's t-statistics and random forest reduced just over 500 V-J features to roughly 13, which were used in a naive Bayes classifier (R e1071). Sample size was not statistically predetermined, and investigators were not blinded to group allocation. TCR Vbeta CDR3 sequencing of some 140 peripheral blood samples (fewer than 45 ophthalmopathy, approximately 80 hyperthyroidism and some 17 progressor patients) is reported in the paper.

The receptor chain draws on TRBV12-3 or TRBV12-4 and TRBJ2-2; 5 matching bases give a weak D call of TRBD1. The receptor comes from a man aged 25 to 40 with Graves disease. Donor details come from another sample of the same person, matched by shared clones. The sequencing used peripheral blood mononuclear cells (PBMCs), collected at new diagnosis, from a patient treated with antithyroid drugs. The nucleotide sequence reads TGTGCCAGCAGTTTATCCGGACATCTCACCGGGGAGCTGTTTTTT. Translated, it reads CASSLSGHLTGELFF.